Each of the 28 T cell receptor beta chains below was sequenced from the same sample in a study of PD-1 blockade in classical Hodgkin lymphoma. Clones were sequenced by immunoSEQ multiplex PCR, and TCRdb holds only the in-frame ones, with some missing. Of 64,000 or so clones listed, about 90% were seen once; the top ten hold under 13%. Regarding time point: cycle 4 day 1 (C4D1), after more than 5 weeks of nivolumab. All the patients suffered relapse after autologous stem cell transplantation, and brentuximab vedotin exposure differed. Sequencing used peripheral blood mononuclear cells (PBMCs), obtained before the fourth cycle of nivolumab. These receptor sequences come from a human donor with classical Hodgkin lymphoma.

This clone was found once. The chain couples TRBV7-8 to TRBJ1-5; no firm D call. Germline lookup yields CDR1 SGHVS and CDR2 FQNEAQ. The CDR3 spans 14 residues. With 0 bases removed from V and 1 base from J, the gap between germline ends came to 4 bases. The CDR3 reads CASSLAPSNQPQHF. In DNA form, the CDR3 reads TGTGCCAGCAGCTTAGCGCCCAGCAATCAGCCCCAGCATTTT.

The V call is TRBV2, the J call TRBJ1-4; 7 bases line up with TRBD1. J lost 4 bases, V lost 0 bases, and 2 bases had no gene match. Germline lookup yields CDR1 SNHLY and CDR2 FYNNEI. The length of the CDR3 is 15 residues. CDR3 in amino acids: CASSEAWDSNEKLFF. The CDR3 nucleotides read TGTGCCAGCAGTGAAGCGTGGGACAGTAATGAAAAACTGTTTTTT.

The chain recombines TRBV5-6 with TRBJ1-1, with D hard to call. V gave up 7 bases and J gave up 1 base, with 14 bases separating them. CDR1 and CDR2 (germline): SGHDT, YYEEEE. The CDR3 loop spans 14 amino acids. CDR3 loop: CASGYAATNTEAFF. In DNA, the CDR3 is TGTGCCAGCGGGTACGCGGCGACGAACACTGAAGCTTTCTTT.

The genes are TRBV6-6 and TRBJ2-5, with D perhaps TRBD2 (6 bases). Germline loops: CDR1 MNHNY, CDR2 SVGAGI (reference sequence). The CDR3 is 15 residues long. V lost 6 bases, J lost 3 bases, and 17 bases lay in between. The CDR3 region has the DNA TGTGCCAGCAGCCTATATCGGGACTTAGAAGAGACCCAGTACTTC. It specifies CASSLYRDLEETQYF.

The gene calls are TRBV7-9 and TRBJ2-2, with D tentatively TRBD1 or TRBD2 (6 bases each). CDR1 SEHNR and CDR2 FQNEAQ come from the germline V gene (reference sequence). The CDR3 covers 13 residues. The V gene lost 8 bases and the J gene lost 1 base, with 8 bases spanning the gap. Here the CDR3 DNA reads TGTGCCAGCGGGGGGCAGAACACCGGGGAGCTGTTTTTT. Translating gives CASGGQNTGELFF.

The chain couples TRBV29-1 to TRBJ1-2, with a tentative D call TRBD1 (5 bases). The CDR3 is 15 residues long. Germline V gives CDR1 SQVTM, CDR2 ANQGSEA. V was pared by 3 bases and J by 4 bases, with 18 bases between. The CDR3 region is CSVDGAVGHLYGYTF. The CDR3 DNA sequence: TGCAGCGTTGATGGAGCGGTTGGACACCTCTATGGCTACACCTTC.

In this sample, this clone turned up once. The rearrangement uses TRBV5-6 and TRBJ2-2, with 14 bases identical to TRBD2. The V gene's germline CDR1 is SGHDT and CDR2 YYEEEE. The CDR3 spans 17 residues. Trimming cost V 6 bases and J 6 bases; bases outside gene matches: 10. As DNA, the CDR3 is TGTGCCAGCACCTGGGGTCGGACTAGCGGGGGGCCCGGGGAGCTGTTTTTT. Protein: CASTWGRTSGGPGELFF.

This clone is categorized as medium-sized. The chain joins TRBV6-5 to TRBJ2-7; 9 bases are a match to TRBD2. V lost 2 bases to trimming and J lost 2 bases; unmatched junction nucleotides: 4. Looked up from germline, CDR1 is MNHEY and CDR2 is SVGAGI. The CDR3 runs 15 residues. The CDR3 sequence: CASSYRRGGAYEQYF. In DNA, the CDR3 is TGTGCCAGCAGTTACAGGCGGGGGGGGGCCTACGAGCAGTACTTC.

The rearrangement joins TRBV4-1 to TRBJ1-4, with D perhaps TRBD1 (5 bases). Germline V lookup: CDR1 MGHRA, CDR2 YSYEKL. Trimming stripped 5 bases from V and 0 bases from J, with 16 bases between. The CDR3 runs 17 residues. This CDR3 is CASSWQGGTATNEKLFF. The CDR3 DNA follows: TGCGCCAGCAGCTGGCAGGGTGGAACTGCAACTAATGAAAAACTGTTTTTT.

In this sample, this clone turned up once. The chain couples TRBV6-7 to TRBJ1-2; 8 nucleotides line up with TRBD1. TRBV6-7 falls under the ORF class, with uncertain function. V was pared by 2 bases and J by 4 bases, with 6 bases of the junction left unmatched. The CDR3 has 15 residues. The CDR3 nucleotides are TGTGCCAGCAGTTACACTCCAGGGGGCTTCTATGGCTACACCTTC. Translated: CASSYTPGGFYGYTF.

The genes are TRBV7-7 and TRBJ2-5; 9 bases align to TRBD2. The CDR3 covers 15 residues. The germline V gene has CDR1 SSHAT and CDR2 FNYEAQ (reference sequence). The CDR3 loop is CAAGEGGGARETQYF. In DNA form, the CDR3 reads TGTGCAGCGGGGGAAGGCGGGGGGGCCCGGGAGACCCAGTACTTC. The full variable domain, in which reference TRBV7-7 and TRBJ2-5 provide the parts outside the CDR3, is GAGVSQSPRYKVTKRGQDVTLRCDPISSHATLYWYQQALGQGPEFLTYFNYEAQPDKSGLPSDRFSAERPEGSISTLTIQRTEQRDSAMYRCAAGEGGGARETQYFGPGTRLLVL.

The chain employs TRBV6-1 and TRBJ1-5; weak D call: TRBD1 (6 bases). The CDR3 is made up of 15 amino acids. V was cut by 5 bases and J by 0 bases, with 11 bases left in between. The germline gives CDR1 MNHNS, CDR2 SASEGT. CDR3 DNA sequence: TGTGCCAGCAGTCGGGACATTCATAGCAATCAGCCCCAGCATTTT. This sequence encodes CASSRDIHSNQPQHF.

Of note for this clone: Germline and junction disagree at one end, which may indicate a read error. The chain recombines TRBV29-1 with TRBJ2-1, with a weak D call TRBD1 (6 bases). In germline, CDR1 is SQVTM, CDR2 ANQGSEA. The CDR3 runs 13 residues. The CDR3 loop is CSAEGGSYNEQFF. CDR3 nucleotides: TGCAGCGCTGAAGGGGGCTCCTACAATGAGCAGTTCTTC.

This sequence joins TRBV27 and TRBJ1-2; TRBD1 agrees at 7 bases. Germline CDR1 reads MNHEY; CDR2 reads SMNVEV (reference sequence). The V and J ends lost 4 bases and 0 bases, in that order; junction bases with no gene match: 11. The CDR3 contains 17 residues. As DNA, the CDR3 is TGTGCCAGCAGTTCCCGACAGGGAATTCTATCTAACTATGGCTACACCTTC. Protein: CASSSRQGILSNYGYTF.

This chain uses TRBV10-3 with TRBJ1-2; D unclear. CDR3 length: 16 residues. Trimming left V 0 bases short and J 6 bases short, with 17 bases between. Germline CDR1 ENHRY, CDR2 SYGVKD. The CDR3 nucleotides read TGTGCCATCAGTGAGTCTAACAAGTTCAGGAAAAATGGCTACACCTTC. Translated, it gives CAISESNKFRKNGYTF.

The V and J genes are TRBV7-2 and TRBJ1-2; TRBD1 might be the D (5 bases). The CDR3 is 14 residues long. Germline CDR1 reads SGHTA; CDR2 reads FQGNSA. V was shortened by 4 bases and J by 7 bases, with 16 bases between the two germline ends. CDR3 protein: CASSSRRGEVGYTF. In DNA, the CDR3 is TGTGCCAGCAGCTCCCGGCGGGGGGAGGTTGGCTACACCTTC.

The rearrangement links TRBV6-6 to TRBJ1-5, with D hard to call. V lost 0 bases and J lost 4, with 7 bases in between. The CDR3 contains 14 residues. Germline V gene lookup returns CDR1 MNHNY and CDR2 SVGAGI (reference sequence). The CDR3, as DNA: TGTGCCAGCAGTTACTCGGACGGAAATCAGCCCCAGCATTTT. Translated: CASSYSDGNQPQHF.

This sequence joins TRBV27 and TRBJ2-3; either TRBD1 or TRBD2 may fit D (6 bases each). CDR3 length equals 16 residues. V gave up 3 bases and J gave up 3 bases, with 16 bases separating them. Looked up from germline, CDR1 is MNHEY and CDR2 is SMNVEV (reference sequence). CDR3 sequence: CASSFVGGAWTDTQYF. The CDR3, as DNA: TGTGCCAGCAGTTTCGTCGGGGGCGCTTGGACAGATACGCAGTATTTT.

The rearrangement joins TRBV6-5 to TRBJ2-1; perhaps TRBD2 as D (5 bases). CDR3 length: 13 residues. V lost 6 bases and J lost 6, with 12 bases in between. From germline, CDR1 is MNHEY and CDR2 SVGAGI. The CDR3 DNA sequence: TGTGCCAGCAGCCCGGACGGAGGCAATGAGCAGTTCTTC. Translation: CASSPDGGNEQFF.

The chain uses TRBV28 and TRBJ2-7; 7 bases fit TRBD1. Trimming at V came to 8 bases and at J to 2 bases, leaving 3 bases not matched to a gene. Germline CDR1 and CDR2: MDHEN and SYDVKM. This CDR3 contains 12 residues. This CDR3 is CASGQEPYEQYF. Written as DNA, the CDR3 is TGTGCCAGCGGACAGGAACCCTACGAGCAGTACTTC.

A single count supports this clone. As DNA, the CDR3 is TGTGCCAGCAGCTGGGGGGGTATCGGGGCCCGCACAGATACGCAGTATTTT. Residues: CASSWGGIGARTDTQYF. V and J are TRBV11-3 and TRBJ2-3; 7 bases are shared with TRBD2. The germline V gene has CDR1 SGHNT and CDR2 YENEEA. V shed 4 bases, J shed 1 base, and the junction held 11 bases outside the gene matches. CDR3 length equals 17 residues.

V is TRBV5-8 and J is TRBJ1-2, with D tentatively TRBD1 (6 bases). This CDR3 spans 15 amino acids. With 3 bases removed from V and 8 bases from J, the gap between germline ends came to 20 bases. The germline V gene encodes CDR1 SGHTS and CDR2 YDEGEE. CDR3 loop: CASSYLRGGVGGYTF. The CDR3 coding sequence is TGTGCCAGCAGCTATCTGAGAGGGGGTGTGGGAGGCTACACCTTC. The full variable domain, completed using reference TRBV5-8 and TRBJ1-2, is EAGVTQSPTHLIKTRGQQATLRCSPISGHTSVYWYQQALGLGLQFLLWYDEGEERNRGNFPPRFSGRQFPNYSSELNVNALELEDSALYLCASSYLRGGVGGYTFGSGTRLTVV.

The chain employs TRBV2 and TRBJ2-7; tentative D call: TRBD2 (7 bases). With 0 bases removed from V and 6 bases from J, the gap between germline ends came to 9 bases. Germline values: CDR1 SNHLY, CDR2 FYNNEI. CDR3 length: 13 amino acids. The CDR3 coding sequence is TGTGCCAGCAGTGAAGCGGGAGGGGGCGAGCAGTACTTC. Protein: CASSEAGGGEQYF.

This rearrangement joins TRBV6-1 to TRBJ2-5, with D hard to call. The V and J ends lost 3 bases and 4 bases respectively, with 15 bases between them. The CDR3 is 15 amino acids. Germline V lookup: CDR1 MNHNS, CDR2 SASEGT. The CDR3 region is CASSDGSRVVETQYF. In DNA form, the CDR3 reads TGTGCCAGCAGTGATGGGTCCCGAGTTGTAGAGACCCAGTACTTC.

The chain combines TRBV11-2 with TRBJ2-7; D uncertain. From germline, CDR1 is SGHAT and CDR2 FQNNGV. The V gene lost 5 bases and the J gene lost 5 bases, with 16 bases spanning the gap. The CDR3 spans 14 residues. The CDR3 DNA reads TGTGCCAGCAGCCACGACGGATTTGTTAACGAGCAGTACTTC. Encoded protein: CASSHDGFVNEQYF. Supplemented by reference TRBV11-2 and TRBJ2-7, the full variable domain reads EAGVAQSPRYKIIEKRQSVAFWCNPISGHATLYWYQQILGQGPKLLIQFQNNGVVDDSQLPKDRFSAERLKGVDSTLKIQPAKLEDSAVYLCASSHDGFVNEQYFGPGTRLTVT.

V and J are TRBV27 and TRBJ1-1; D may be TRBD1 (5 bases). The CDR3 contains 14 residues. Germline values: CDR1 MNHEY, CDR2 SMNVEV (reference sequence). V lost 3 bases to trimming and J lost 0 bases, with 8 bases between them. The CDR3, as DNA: TGTGCCAGCAGTTTTATAGGGGTGAACACTGAAGCTTTCTTT. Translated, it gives CASSFIGVNTEAFF.

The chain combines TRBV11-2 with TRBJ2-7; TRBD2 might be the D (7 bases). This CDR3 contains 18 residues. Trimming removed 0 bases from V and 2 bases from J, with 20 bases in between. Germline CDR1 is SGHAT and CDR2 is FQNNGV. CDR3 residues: CASSLEDGGLFQTYEQYF. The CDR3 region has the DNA TGTGCCAGCAGCTTAGAGGACGGGGGGCTCTTCCAAACCTACGAGCAGTACTTC.

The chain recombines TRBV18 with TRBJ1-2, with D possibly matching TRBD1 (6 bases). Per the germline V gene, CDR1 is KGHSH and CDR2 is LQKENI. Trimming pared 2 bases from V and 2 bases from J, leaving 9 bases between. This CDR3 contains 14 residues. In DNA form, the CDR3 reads TGTGCCAGCTCACCAACCGGGACAAACTATGGCTACACCTTC. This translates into CASSPTGTNYGYTF. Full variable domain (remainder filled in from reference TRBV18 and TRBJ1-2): NAGVMQNPRHLVRRRGQEARLRCSPMKGHSHVYWYRQLPEEGLKFMVYLQKENIIDESGMPKERFSAEFPKEGPSILRIQQVVRGDSAAYFCASSPTGTNYGYTFGSGTRLTVV.